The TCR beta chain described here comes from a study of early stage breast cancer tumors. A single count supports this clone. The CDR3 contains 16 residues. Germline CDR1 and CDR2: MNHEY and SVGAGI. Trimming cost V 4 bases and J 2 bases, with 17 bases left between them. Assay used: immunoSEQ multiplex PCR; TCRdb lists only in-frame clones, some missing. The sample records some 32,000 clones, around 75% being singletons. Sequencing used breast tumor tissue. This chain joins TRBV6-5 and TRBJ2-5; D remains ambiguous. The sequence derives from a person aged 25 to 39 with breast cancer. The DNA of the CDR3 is TGTGCCAGCAGTTTGAGGAGAGATGGATTTCAAGAGACCCAGTACTTC. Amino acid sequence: CASSLRRDGFQETQYF.